This T cell receptor beta chain comes out of a study of blood T cell repertoires in COVID-19. The overall study: Samples taken during acute and convalescent COVID-19 were collected in the United States, Italy and Spain. The cDNA or gDNA used as material had been derived from T cells, B-cell-depleted T cells, or PBMCs.

CDR1 is SGHRS and CDR2 is YFSETQ in the germline V gene. The length of the CDR3 is 16 residues. J was trimmed by 1 base and V by 4 bases; bases with no gene match: 9. Original analysis: Reference gene primers were amplified, and this amplification served to estimate nucleated cell counts. Method: immunoSEQ multiplex PCR; TCRdb's copy keeps in-frame clones and lacks some. D and trimming come from the DNA, and the V and J calls and clone size come from that table. The data show under 250,000 clones, with around 82% seen just once and over 2.5% held by the top ten. The chain has TRBV5-1 and TRBJ2-7, with 9 bases aligning to TRBD1. The specimen sequenced was peripheral blood. The clonotype was recovered from a woman in her thirties who had recovered from COVID-19. CDR3 residues: CASSLGGTGRSYEQYF. The CDR3 nucleotides read TGCGCCAGCAGCCTTGGGGGGACAGGGCGATCCTACGAGCAGTACTTC.